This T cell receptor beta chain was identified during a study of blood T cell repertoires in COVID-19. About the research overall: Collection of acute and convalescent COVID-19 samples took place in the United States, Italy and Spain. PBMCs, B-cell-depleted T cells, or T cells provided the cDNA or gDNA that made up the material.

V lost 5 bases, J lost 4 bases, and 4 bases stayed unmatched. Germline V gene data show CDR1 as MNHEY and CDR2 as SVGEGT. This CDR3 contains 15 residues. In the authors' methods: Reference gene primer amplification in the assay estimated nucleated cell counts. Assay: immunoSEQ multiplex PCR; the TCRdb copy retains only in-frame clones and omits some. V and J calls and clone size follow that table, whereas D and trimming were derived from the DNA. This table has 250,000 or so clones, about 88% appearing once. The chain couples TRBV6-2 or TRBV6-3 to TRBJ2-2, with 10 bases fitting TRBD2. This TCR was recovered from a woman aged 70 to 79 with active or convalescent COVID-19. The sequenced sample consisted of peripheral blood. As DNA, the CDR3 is TGTGCCAGCAGTCTAGCGGGGGCGGTCACCGGGGAGCTGTTTTTT. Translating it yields CASSLAGAVTGELFF.